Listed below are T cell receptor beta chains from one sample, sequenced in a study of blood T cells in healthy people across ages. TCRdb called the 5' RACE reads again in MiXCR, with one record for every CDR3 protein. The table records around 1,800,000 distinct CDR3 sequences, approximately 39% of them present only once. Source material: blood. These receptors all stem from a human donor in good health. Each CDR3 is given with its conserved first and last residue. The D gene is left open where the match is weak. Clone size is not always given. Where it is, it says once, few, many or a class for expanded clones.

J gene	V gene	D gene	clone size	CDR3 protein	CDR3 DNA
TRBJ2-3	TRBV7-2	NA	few	CASSLRPTWGTDTQYF	TGTGCCAGCAGCTTGCGGCCCACATGGGGCACAGATACGCAGTATTTT
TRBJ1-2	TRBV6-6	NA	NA	CASGPGSGYGYTF	TGTGCCAGCGGTCCTGGGAGCGGCTATGGCTACACCTTC
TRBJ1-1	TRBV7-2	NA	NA	CASSSKWAEAFF	TGTGCCAGCAGCTCTAAGTGGGCTGAAGCTTTCTTT
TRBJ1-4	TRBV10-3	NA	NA	CAIRTGTDNEQFFGPGNFEKLFF	NA
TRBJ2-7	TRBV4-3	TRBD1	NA	CASSRSPRTGSGEQYF	TGCGCCAGCAGCCGCTCACCGCGGACAGGGTCGGGCGAGCAGTACTTC
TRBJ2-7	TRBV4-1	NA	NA	CASSRELSGATYYEQYF	TGCGCCAGCAGCCGAGAGCTGAGTGGGGCCACTTACTACGAGCAGTACTTC
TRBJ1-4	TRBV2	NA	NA	CASSCNEKLFF	TGTGCCAGCAGTTGCAATGAAAAACTGTTTTTT
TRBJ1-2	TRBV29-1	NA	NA	CSVETRSYGYTF	TGCAGCGTTGAAACCCGGAGCTATGGCTACACCTTC
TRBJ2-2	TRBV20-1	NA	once	CSAEARNTGELFF	TGCAGTGCTGAGGCACGTAACACCGGGGAGCTGTTTTTT
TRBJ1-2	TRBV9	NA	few	CASSPPSSYGYTF	TGTGCCAGCAGTCCACCCTCGAGCTATGGCTACACCTTC
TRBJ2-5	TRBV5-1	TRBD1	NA	CASSTLGGLQETQYF	TGCGCCAGCAGCACCCTAGGGGGCCTGCAAGAGACCCAGTACTTC
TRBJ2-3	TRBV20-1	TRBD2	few	CSAPSGGSTDTQYF	TGCAGTGCTCCTAGCGGGGGTAGCACAGATACGCAGTATTTT
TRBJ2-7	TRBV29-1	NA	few	CSVGFDQWDVTYEQYF	TGCAGCGTTGGATTCGATCAGTGGGACGTAACCTACGAGCAGTACTTC
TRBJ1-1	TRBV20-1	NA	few	CSARDANTEAFF	TGCAGTGCCAGAGACGCGAACACTGAAGCTTTCTTT
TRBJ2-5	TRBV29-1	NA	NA	CSVGAAYQETQYF	TGCAGCGTTGGGGCTGCTTATCAAGAGACCCAGTACTTC
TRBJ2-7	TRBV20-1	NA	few	CSARRAGNEQYF	TGCAGTGCCCGACGGGCAGGGAACGAGCAGTACTTC
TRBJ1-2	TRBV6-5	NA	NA	CASSYGTADGYTF	TGTGCCAGCAGTTACGGGACCGCCGATGGCTACACCTTC
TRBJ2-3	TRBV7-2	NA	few	CASSPLLRTDTQYF	TGTGCCAGCAGCCCACTACTCCGCACAGATACGCAGTATTTT